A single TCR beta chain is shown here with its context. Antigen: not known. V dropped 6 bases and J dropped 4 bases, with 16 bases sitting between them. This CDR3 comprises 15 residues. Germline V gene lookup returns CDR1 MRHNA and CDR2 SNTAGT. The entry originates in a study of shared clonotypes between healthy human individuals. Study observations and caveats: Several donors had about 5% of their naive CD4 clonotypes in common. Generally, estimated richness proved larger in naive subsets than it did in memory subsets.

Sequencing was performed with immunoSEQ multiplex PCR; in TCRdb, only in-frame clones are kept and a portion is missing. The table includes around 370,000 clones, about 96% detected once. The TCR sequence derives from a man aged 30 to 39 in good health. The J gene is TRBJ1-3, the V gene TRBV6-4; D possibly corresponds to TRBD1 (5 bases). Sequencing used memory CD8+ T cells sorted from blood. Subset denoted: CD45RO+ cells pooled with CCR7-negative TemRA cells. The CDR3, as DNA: TGTGCCAGCAGCCCTAAGAGGGACGCGGGAAACACCATATATTTT. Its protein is CASSPKRDAGNTIYF.